This entry features one T cell receptor beta chain sequence. Its antigen is undetermined. CDR3 size: 16 residues. The trim removed 5 bases at V and 4 bases at J, leaving 6 bases unmatched. Germline CDR1 is LNHDA and CDR2 is SQIVND (reference sequence). Profiling relied on immunoSEQ multiplex PCR, and the TCRdb table lists in-frame clones only, not all of them. The profile shows some 450,000 clones, around 90% of them singletons. These data originate in a study of Ad26.COV2.S vaccination and SARS-CoV-2 variants. Study background: Donor was in the COV1001 Ad26.COV2.S trial arm.

Whole-study findings and limits: Individuals receiving vaccine had higher spike-specific TCR breadth than placebo recipients did.

The treatment: approximately 18 received Ad26.COV2.S at low or high dose, single or two shots; 5 received placebo; per-sample allocation not given. At day 63 after the first vaccine or placebo injection, samples were drawn. The receptor's source is a person between 18 and 65 years old who received the Ad26.COV2.S COVID-19 vaccine or a placebo. This chain connects TRBV19 to TRBJ2-5; 14 nucleotides align to TRBD2. The specimen comprised peripheral blood, sampled in a trial of Ad26.COV2.S vaccine versus placebo. The CDR3 reads CASSPGLAGAGETQYF. CDR3 in DNA: TGTGCCAGTAGTCCGGGACTAGCGGGAGCGGGAGAGACCCAGTACTTC.